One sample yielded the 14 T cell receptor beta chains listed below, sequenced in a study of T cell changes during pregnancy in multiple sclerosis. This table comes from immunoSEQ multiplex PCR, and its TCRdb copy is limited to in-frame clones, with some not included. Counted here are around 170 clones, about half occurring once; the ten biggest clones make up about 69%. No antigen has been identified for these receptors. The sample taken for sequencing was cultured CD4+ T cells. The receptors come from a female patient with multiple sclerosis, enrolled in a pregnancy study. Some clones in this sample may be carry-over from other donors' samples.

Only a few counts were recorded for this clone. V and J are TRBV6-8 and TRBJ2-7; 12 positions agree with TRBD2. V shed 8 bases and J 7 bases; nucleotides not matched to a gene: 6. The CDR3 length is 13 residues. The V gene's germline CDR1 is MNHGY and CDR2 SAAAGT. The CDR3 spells CASLTSGRGEQYF. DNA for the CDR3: TGTGCCAGCTTGACTAGCGGGAGAGGGGAGCAGTACTTC.

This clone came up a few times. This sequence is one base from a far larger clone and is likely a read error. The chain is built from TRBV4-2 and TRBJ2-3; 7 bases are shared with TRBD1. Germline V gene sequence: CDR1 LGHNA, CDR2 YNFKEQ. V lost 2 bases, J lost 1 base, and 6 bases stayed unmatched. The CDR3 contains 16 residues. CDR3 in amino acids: CASSQTGAARTDTQYF. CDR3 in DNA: TGTGCCAGCAGCCAAACAGGGGCAGCTCGCACAGATACGCAGTATTTT.

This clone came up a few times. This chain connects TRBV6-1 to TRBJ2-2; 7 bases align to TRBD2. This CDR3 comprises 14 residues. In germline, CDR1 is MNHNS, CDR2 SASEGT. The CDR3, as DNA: TGTGGGACTAGTTCAACCGCGAACACCGGGGAGCTGTTTTTT. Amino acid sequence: CGTSSTANTGELFF.

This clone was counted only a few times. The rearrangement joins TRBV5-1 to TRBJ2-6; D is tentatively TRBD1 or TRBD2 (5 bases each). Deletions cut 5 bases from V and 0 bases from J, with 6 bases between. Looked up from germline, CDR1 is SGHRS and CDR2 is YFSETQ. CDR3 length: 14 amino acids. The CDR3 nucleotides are TGCGCCAGCAGGGGGACCTCTGGGGCCAACGTCCTGACTTTC. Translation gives CASRGTSGANVLTF.

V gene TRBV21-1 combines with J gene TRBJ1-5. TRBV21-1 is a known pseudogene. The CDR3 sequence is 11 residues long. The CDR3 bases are TGTGCCAGTTGGGGCAATCAGCCCCAGCATTTT. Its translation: CASWGNQPQHF.

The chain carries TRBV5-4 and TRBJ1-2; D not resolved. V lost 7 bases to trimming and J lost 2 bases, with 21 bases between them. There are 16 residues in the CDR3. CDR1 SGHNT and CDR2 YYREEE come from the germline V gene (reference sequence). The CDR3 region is CASVLCVPGKNYGYTF. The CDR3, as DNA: TGTGCCAGCGTCCTTTGCGTACCAGGAAAGAACTATGGCTACACCTTC.

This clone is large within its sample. CDR3: CASSQETPSYEQYF. CDR3 nucleotides: TGCGCCAGCAGCCAAGAAACTCCGTCCTACGAGCAGTACTTC. This chain connects TRBV4-3 to TRBJ2-7, with D unresolved. There are 14 residues in the CDR3. The germline gives CDR1 LGHNA, CDR2 YSLEER. Trimming shortened V by 0 bases and J by 1 base, and 7 bases separated the two germline ends.

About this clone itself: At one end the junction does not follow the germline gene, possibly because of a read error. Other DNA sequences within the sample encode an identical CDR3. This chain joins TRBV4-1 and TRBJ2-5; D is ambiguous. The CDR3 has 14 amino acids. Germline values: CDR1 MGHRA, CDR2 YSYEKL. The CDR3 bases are TGTGCCAGCAGCCAAGTCGCGGTAGAAGAGACCCAGTACTTC. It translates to CASSQVAVEETQYF.

The CDR3 protein is CASSCSTYHGQSRANVLTF. The CDR3 bases are TGTGCCAGCAGCTGTAGTACATACCATGGACAAAGTCGGGCCAACGTCCTGACTTTC. The chain employs TRBV7-9 and TRBJ2-6; D perhaps matches TRBD1 (5 bases). V was clipped by 4 bases and J by 5 bases, with 24 bases between them. Germline V lookup: CDR1 SEHNR, CDR2 FQNEAQ (reference sequence). The CDR3 is 19 residues long. Full variable domain (remainder filled in from reference TRBV7-9 and TRBJ2-6): DTGVSQNPRHKITKRGQNVTFRCDPISEHNRLYWYRQTLGQGPEFLTYFQNEAQLEKSRLLSDRFSAERPKGSFSTLEIQRTEQGDSAMYLCASSCSTYHGQSRANVLTFGAGSRLTVL.

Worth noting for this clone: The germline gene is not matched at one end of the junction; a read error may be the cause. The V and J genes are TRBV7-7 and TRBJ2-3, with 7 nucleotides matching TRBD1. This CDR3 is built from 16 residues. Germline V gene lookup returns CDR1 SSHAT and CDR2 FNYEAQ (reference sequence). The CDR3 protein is CASSQTGAARTDTQYF. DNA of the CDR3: TGCGCCAGCAGCCAAACAGGGGCAGCTCGCACAGATACGCAGTATTTT.

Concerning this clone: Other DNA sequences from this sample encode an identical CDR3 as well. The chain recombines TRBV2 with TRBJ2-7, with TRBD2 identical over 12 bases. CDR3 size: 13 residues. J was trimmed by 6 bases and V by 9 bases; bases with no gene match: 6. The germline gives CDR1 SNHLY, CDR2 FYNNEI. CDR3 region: CASLTSGRGEQYF. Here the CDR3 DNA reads TGTGCCAGTCTGACTAGCGGGAGAGGCGAGCAGTACTTC.

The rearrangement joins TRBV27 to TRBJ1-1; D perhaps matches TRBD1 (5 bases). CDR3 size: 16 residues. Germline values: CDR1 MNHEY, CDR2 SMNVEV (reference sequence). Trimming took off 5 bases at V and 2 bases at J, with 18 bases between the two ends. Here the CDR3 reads CASSMTVPPINTEAFF. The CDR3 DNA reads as TGTGCCAGCAGTATGACAGTCCCCCCGATTAACACTGAAGCTTTCTTT.

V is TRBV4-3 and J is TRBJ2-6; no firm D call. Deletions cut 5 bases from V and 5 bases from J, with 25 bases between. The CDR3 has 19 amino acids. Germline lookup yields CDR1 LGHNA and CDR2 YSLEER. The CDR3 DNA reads TGCGCCAGCAGCTCCCCGCGAGGACGTCACAAAAGTCGGGCCAACGTCCTGACTTTC. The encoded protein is CASSSPRGRHKSRANVLTF.

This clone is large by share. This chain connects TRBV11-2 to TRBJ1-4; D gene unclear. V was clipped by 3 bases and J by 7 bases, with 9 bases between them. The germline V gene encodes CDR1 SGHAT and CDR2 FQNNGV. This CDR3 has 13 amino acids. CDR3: CASSFGPGEKLFF. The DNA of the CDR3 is TGTGCCAGCAGCTTCGGACCTGGTGAAAAACTGTTTTTT.